A selection of T cell receptor beta chains follows, all from one sample in a study of shared clonotypes between healthy human individuals. This table comes from immunoSEQ multiplex PCR, and its TCRdb copy is limited to in-frame clones, with some not included. The sample includes some 630,000 clones, about three quarters of them seen just once. Sequencing was carried out using memory CD4+ T cells sorted from blood. Receptors were obtained from a woman in her twenties or thirties in good health. Both conserved end residues are part of each CDR3. A D gene is named only where the DNA matches it firmly. A row's size may be missing; if present it is once, few, many or a size class.

J gene | clone size | D gene | V gene | CDR3 protein | CDR3 DNA
TRBJ2-7 | NA | TRBD1 | TRBV6-1 | CASSEGLGQGSHEQYF | TGTGCCAGCAGTGAAGGTTTGGGACAGGGGTCCCACGAGCAGTACTTC
TRBJ1-4 | NA | NA | TRBV2 | CASSARQSPSNEKLFF | TGTGCCAGCAGTGCCAGACAGTCACCTTCTAATGAAAAACTGTTTTTT
TRBJ1-1 | NA | NA | TRBV2 | CASSARGAVEAFF | TGTGCCAGCAGTGCCCGGGGGGCTGTTGAAGCTTTCTTT
TRBJ1-2 | NA | TRBD1 | TRBV19 | CASSLSGTGNLYGYTF | TGTGCCAGTAGTCTCTCCGGGACAGGGAACCTCTACGGCTACACCTTC
TRBJ2-5 | NA | TRBD2 | TRBV7-2 | CASSPAPSSGSEAKTQYF | TGTGCCAGCAGCCCGGCGCCCTCTAGCGGGAGCGAGGCAAAGACCCAGTACTTC
TRBJ2-7 | NA | NA | TRBV19 | CASSIGAYYEQYF | TGTGCCAGTAGTATAGGCGCGTACTACGAGCAGTACTTC
TRBJ1-1 | NA | NA | TRBV7-2 | CASSLAMNTEAFF | TGTGCCAGCAGCTTAGCTATGAACACTGAAGCTTTCTTT
TRBJ1-1 | NA | NA | TRBV11-2 | CASIGGNMNTEAFF | TGTGCCAGTATCGGTGGAAACATGAACACTGAAGCTTTCTTT
TRBJ2-1 | NA | NA | TRBV18 | CASSPDSGWNEQFF | TGTGCCAGCTCACCAGATAGCGGTTGGAATGAGCAGTTCTTC
TRBJ2-3 | once | NA | TRBV30 | CAWSRQATYTQYF | TGTGCCTGGAGTCGCCAGGCTACCTATACGCAGTATTTT
TRBJ1-1 | once | NA | TRBV28 | CASRPDPNLEAFF | TGTGCCAGCAGACCCGATCCGAACTTAGAAGCTTTCTTT
TRBJ2-5 | NA | TRBD2 | TRBV7-9 | CASSAGLAGVLQETQYF | TGTGCCAGCAGCGCTGGCCTAGCGGGAGTTCTCCAAGAGACCCAGTACTTC
TRBJ1-1 | NA | TRBD1 | TRBV28 | CASKVPGTGRTEAFF | TGTGCCAGCAAAGTCCCCGGGACAGGGAGAACTGAAGCTTTCTTT
TRBJ2-5 | NA | NA | TRBV29-1 | CSVDAGRETQYF | TGCAGCGTTGATGCGGGTCGAGAGACCCAGTACTTC
TRBJ2-3 | NA | TRBD2 | TRBV28 | CASSLSAGGTDTQYF | TGTGCCAGCAGTTTATCAGCGGGGGGAACAGATACGCAGTATTTT
TRBJ2-7 | once | TRBD2 | TRBV10-3 | CAISAHGTSGFYEQYF | TGTGCCATCAGTGCCCACGGGACTAGCGGGTTCTACGAGCAGTACTTC
TRBJ1-2 | NA | NA | TRBV29-1 | CSVLGQFYGYTF | TGCAGCGTACTCGGACAGTTCTATGGCTACACCTTC
TRBJ2-7 | NA | TRBD1 | TRBV5-4 | CASSLGGPPSYEQYF | TGTGCCAGCAGCCTAGGGGGCCCGCCCTCCTACGAGCAGTACTTC
TRBJ1-3 | many | TRBD1 | TRBV10-3 | CAISTTGTGNTIYF | TGTGCCATCAGTACGACAGGGACTGGAAACACCATATATTTT
TRBJ2-5 | few | NA | TRBV5-6 | CASSLKGWETQYF | TGTGCCAGCAGCCTAAAGGGGTGGGAGACCCAGTACTTC
TRBJ2-7 | NA | TRBD1 | TRBV10-1 | CASRVRDRGHEQYF | TGCGCCAGCAGAGTCCGGGACAGGGGTCACGAGCAGTACTTC
TRBJ2-1 | NA | TRBD1 | TRBV27 | CASSPWDRKEDEQFF | TGTGCCAGCAGTCCATGGGACAGGAAGGAGGATGAGCAGTTCTTC
TRBJ1-1 | NA | NA | TRBV2 | CASSENGDTEAFF | TGTGCCAGCAGTGAGAACGGGGACACTGAAGCTTTCTTT
TRBJ2-7 | NA | TRBD1 | TRBV28 | CASSPGQGYEQYF | TGTGCCAGCAGTCCGGGACAGGGTTACGAGCAGTACTTC
TRBJ1-2 | NA | TRBD1 | TRBV27 | CASRNRDRMRGYTF | TGTGCCAGCAGAAACCGGGACAGAATGCGGGGCTACACCTTC
TRBJ2-4 | NA | TRBD2 | TRBV7-2 | CASSLNPRLAGNIQYF | TGTGCCAGCAGCTTAAACCCGAGACTAGCGGGAAACATTCAGTACTTC
TRBJ2-1 | NA | NA | TRBV28 | CASSPQGHEINEQFF | TGTGCCAGCAGTCCGCAGGGCCACGAGATCAATGAGCAGTTCTTC
TRBJ2-7 | few | NA | TRBV2 | CASSQEEYEQYF | TGTGCCAGCAGCCAGGAGGAGTACGAGCAGTACTTC
TRBJ2-1 | NA | TRBD2 | TRBV4-1 | CASSLKREWGEQFF | TGCGCCAGCAGCCTCAAGCGGGAGTGGGGTGAGCAGTTCTTC
TRBJ2-4 | NA | TRBD1 | TRBV11-2 | CASGDRDRAANIQYF | TGTGCCAGCGGGGACCGGGACAGGGCGGCAAACATTCAGTACTTC
TRBJ1-1 | NA | NA | TRBV29-1 | CSVEGKGTLNTEAFF | TGCAGCGTTGAAGGAAAGGGGACATTGAACACTGAAGCTTTCTTT
TRBJ2-3 | NA | TRBD1 | TRBV28 | CASRSDRGHADTQYF | TGTGCCAGCAGGTCGGACAGGGGGCATGCAGATACGCAGTATTTT
TRBJ2-2 | NA | TRBD2 | TRBV28 | CASRGGRLAGITQNTGELFF | TGTGCCAGCAGAGGGGGGAGACTAGCGGGAATCACTCAGAACACCGGGGAGCTGTTTTTT
TRBJ2-7 | NA | TRBD2 | TRBV4-2 | CASSQVSGRDIGEQYF | TGTGCCAGCAGCCAGGTTAGCGGGAGGGACATCGGCGAGCAGTACTTC
TRBJ2-1 | few | NA | TRBV5-5 | CASSLVSSDEQFF | TGTGCCAGCAGCTTGGTCAGTTCGGATGAGCAGTTCTTC
TRBJ2-7 | NA | NA | TRBV21-1 | CASSNRTGAIPATSYEQYF | TGTGCCAGCAGCAACAGGACAGGGGCGATCCCAGCCACCAGTTACGAGCAGTACTTC
TRBJ2-1 | NA | TRBD2 | TRBV2 | CANRVAGDEQFF | TGTGCCAACAGAGTAGCGGGAGATGAGCAGTTCTTC
TRBJ1-3 | NA | NA | TRBV28 | CASSQIRLSGNTIYF | TGTGCCAGCAGTCAGATTAGACTCTCTGGAAACACCATATATTTT
TRBJ2-5 | NA | TRBD1 | TRBV5-8 | CASSPTDYGQGIAETQYF | TGTGCCAGCAGCCCCACCGATTACGGACAGGGTATCGCAGAGACCCAGTACTTC
TRBJ2-5 | NA | NA | TRBV7-9 | CASSPGNPETQYF | TGTGCCAGCAGCCCGGGGAACCCGGAGACCCAGTACTTC
TRBJ1-6 | NA | NA | TRBV30 | CAWSVGSGENSPLHF | TGTGCCTGGAGTGTGGGATCAGGGGAAAATTCACCCCTCCACTTT
TRBJ2-7 | NA | TRBD1 | TRBV27 | CASSSVDRAAQYF | TGTGCCAGCAGTTCAGTAGACAGGGCGGCGCAGTACTTC
TRBJ2-7 | NA | NA | TRBV28 | CASKGRESLYEQYF | TGTGCCAGCAAAGGGCGGGAAAGTTTATACGAGCAGTACTTC
TRBJ2-1 | few | TRBD2 | TRBV19 | CASSIGSSQGLADEQFF | TGTGCCAGTAGTATAGGTAGTTCGCAGGGACTAGCGGATGAGCAGTTCTTC
TRBJ2-5 | NA | NA | TRBV21-1 | CATLGPGQGIETQYF | TGTGCCACTTTGGGCCCGGGACAGGGGATCGAGACCCAGTACTTC
TRBJ1-2 | NA | TRBD1 | TRBV5-1 | CASSLGTGGAYGYTF | TGCGCCAGCAGCTTGGGAACAGGGGGCGCCTATGGCTACACCTTC
TRBJ2-7 | NA | NA | TRBV6-5 | CASSYYGGTTPGEQYF | TGTGCCAGCAGTTACTACGGCGGGACCACCCCCGGGGAGCAGTACTTC
TRBJ1-1 | few | NA | TRBV19 | CASSQVEGTEAFF | TGTGCCAGTAGCCAGGTTGAGGGCACTGAAGCTTTCTTT
TRBJ2-1 | NA | TRBD2 | TRBV6-4 | CASSATSGRASEQFF | TGTGCCAGCAGTGCAACTAGCGGGAGGGCCTCTGAGCAGTTCTTC
TRBJ2-3 | NA | NA | TRBV6-1 | CAMRGGGPTDTQYF | TGTGCCATGAGAGGGGGGGGTCCCACAGATACGCAGTATTTT
TRBJ2-2 | many | NA | TRBV18 | CASSPPSGGNTGELFF | TGTGCCAGCTCACCACCGAGTGGGGGAAACACCGGGGAGCTGTTTTTT